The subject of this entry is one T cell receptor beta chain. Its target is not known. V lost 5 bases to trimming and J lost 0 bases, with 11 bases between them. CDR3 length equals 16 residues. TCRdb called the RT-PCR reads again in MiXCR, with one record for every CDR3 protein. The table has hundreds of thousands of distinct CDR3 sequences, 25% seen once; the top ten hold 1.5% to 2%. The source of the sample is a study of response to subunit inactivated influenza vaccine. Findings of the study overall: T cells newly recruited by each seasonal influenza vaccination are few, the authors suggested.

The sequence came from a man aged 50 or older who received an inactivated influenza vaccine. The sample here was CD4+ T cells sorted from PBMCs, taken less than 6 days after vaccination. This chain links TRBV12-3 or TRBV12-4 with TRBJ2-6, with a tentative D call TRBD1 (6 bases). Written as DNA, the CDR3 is TGTGCCAGCAGTCCTACCAGGGGCTCTGGGGCCAACGTCCTGACTTTC. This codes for CASSPTRGSGANVLTF.